Listed below are T cell receptor beta chains from one sample, sequenced in a study of blood T cell repertoires in COVID-19. Some clones are missing from TCRdb's copy, which holds only in-frame ones; the method was immunoSEQ multiplex PCR. The sample yields around 140,000 clones, about 87% seen once. The sample comprised PBMCs or T cells enriched from blood (not recorded which). The receptor set was obtained from a man aged 55-75 years who had recovered from COVID-19. Both conserved end residues are part of each CDR3. The D gene is left open where the match is weak. Only part of the rows carry a size: once, few, many, or a class if the clone is expanded.

j_call clone_size d_call v_call cdr3_aa cdr3_nt
TRBJ2-7 . TRBD1 TRBV13 CASSSTGQGRSEQYF TGTGCCAGCAGCTCTACGGGACAGGGAAGGAGCGAGCAGTACTTC
TRBJ2-5 . . TRBV12-3/TRBV12-4 CASSTKETQYF TGTGCCAGCAGTACTAAAGAGACCCAGTACTTC
TRBJ1-5 . TRBD1 TRBV6-1 CASSEGTGRPNQPQHF TGTGCCAGCAGTGAAGGGACAGGGAGACCCAATCAGCCCCAGCATTTT
TRBJ2-1 . TRBD2 TRBV3-1/TRBV3-2 CASSHIPGLAGGEQFF TGTGCCAGCAGCCACATTCCGGGACTAGCGGGGGGCGAGCAGTTCTTC
TRBJ2-7 once TRBD1 TRBV6-5 CASSLDRARLYF TGTGCCAGCAGTTTAGACAGGGCTCGGCTGTACTTC
TRBJ1-1 . . TRBV29-1 CSVQRGGNTEAFF TGCAGCGTCCAAAGGGGGGGGAACACTGAAGCTTTCTTT
TRBJ1-5 . . TRBV2 CASRSSAGYQPQHF TGTGCCAGCAGGTCGTCGGCAGGGTATCAGCCCCAGCATTTT
TRBJ1-4 . TRBD1 TRBV28 CASSSRPGQGNEKLFF TGTGCCAGCAGTTCTCGTCCGGGACAGGGCAATGAAAAACTGTTTTTT
TRBJ1-2 . . TRBV19 CASSMSRGDYGYTF TGTGCCAGTAGTATGAGTCGGGGGGACTATGGCTACACCTTC
TRBJ2-7 once TRBD1 TRBV5-4 CASSRGTGVEQYF TGTGCCAGCAGCCGTGGGACAGGGGTCGAGCAGTACTTC
TRBJ2-1 few TRBD1 TRBV28 CASSLWTGQGEYEQFF TGTGCCAGCAGTTTATGGACCGGACAGGGGGAATATGAGCAGTTCTTC
TRBJ2-1 . TRBD2 TRBV9 CASSASSGRHMYNEQFF TGTGCCAGCAGCGCGTCTAGCGGACGCCACATGTACAATGAGCAGTTCTTC
TRBJ2-6 . TRBD2 TRBV27 CASSLKGLAGSGANVLTF TGTGCCAGCAGTCTTAAGGGGCTAGCGGGGTCTGGGGCCAACGTCCTGACTTTC
TRBJ1-6 . . TRBV25-1 CASSELNRDNSPLHF TGTGCCAGCAGTGAATTAAACAGGGATAATTCACCCCTCCACTTT
TRBJ1-2 . . TRBV21-1 CASTTSEYGYTF TGTGCCAGCACCACCTCAGAATATGGCTACACCTTC
TRBJ1-6 once TRBD1 TRBV2 CASRGQGANSPLHF TGTGCCAGCAGAGGACAGGGGGCCAATTCACCCCTCCACTTT
TRBJ1-6 . TRBD1 TRBV20-1 CSASTGTGLNSPLHF TGCAGTGCCAGTACCGGGACAGGTCTTAATTCACCCCTCCACTTT
TRBJ2-4 few TRBD2 TRBV7-9 CASSPGEGGAKNIQYF TGTGCCAGCAGCCCCGGGGAGGGAGGGGCCAAAAACATTCAGTACTTC
TRBJ1-6 . . TRBV5-6 CASSLGPGYNSPLHF TGTGCCAGCAGCTTGGGTCCAGGTTATAATTCACCCCTCCACTTT
TRBJ2-7 . . TRBV4-1 CASSRSGPAYEQYF TGCGCCAGCAGCCGCTCAGGGCCTGCCTACGAGCAGTACTTC
TRBJ2-1 few TRBD1 TRBV24-1 CATSDPDGTGPSNEQFF TGTGCCACCAGTGATCCCGACGGGACAGGGCCGTCGAATGAGCAGTTCTTC
TRBJ2-7 . TRBD1 TRBV18 CASSAPRGQRSYEQYF TGTGCCAGCTCAGCTCCCCGGGGACAGCGATCCTACGAGCAGTACTTC
TRBJ1-3 . TRBD1 TRBV18 CASSQTGTGRILAGNTIYF TGTGCCAGCTCACAAACCGGGACAGGGAGAATCCTGGCTGGAAACACCATATATTTT
TRBJ2-3 . . TRBV9 CASSVAERGTDTQYF TGTGCCAGCAGCGTAGCTGAGCGGGGCACAGATACGCAGTATTTT
TRBJ1-5 . . TRBV10-2 CASRSGREYQPQHF TGCGCCAGCAGATCGGGGAGGGAGTATCAGCCCCAGCATTTT
TRBJ1-2 . TRBD1 TRBV6-5 CASRGTGRYGYTF TGTGCCAGCAGGGGGACAGGCCGCTATGGCTACACCTTC
TRBJ2-7 . TRBD2 TRBV25-1 CASSTSGPYEQYF TGTGCCAGCAGTACTAGCGGCCCCTACGAGCAGTACTTC
TRBJ2-1 . . TRBV14 CASSQSSIYNEQFF TGTGCCAGCAGCCAGTCTAGTATCTACAATGAGCAGTTCTTC
TRBJ2-1 . TRBD1 TRBV5-4 CASRAGTGVGYNEQFF TGTGCCAGCAGGGCCGGGACAGGGGTAGGGTACAATGAGCAGTTCTTC
TRBJ2-7 . . TRBV3-1/TRBV3-2 CASSYTGYEQYF TGTGCCAGCAGCTACACAGGGTACGAGCAGTACTTC
TRBJ2-5 . . TRBV19 CASSPIGETQYF TGTGCCAGTAGTCCTATCGGTGAGACCCAGTACTTC
TRBJ1-2 . . TRBV12-3/TRBV12-4 CASSSEVLYGYTF TGTGCCAGCAGTTCGGAGGTTCTCTATGGCTACACCTTC
TRBJ2-7 . TRBD1 TRBV27 CASSSQTPRQGGEQYF TGTGCCAGCAGTTCCCAAACCCCTCGACAGGGCGGCGAGCAGTACTTC
TRBJ1-5 few . TRBV6-5 CASSPRGAYQPQHF TGTGCCAGCAGCCCACGGGGGGCGTATCAGCCCCAGCATTTT
TRBJ1-6 . . TRBV28 CASSFPPRWRVSSPLHF TGTGCCAGCAGTTTCCCCCCGCGTTGGAGGGTCAGTTCACCCCTCCACTTT
TRBJ2-1 . TRBD1 TRBV10-3 CAIRPGQGRGSYNEQFF TGTGCCATCAGACCCGGACAGGGGAGAGGGTCCTACAATGAGCAGTTCTTC
TRBJ1-5 . TRBD1 TRBV2 CASSDGTGGVQPQHF TGTGCCAGCAGTGACGGGACAGGGGGTGTTCAGCCCCAGCATTTT
TRBJ1-4 . . TRBV18 CASSGKMNEKLFF TGTGCCAGCTCCGGGAAGATGAATGAAAAACTGTTTTTT
TRBJ2-2 . . TRBV11-2 CASSLGQPNTGELFF TGTGCCAGCAGCCTCGGACAGCCGAACACCGGGGAGCTGTTTTTT
TRBJ2-7 . . TRBV19 CASSISRQGPYEQYF TGTGCCAGTAGTATCTCCCGGCAGGGCCCCTACGAGCAGTACTTC
TRBJ1-2 . . TRBV5-5 CASSLVHRPNYGYTF TGTGCCAGCAGCTTGGTGCACAGACCCAACTATGGCTACACCTTC
TRBJ2-7 . . TRBV7-9 CASSHRDTYEQYF TGTGCCAGCAGCCACCGGGATACCTACGAGCAGTACTTC
TRBJ1-5 . . TRBV2 CASSEWGGSNQPQHF TGTGCCAGCAGTGAATGGGGGGGTAGCAATCAGCCCCAGCATTTT
TRBJ2-1 . TRBD1 TRBV5-1 CASSLEWTGDYEQFF TGCGCCAGCAGCCTCGAATGGACAGGGGATTATGAGCAGTTCTTC
TRBJ1-3 . . TRBV6-5 CASMTGTGNTIYF TGTGCCAGCATGACGGGGACTGGAAACACCATATATTTT
TRBJ1-4 . TRBD1 TRBV2 CASIRGARGTNEKLFF TGTGCCAGCATCCGAGGGGCCAGGGGGACTAATGAAAAACTGTTTTTT
TRBJ1-6 few . TRBV27 CASSLQGHNSPLHF TGTGCCAGCAGTTTACAGGGTCATAATTCACCCCTCCACTTT
TRBJ1-2 . . TRBV7-8 CASSSGSLYTF TGTGCCAGCAGTTCCGGGAGCTTGTACACCTTC
TRBJ1-1 . . TRBV5-6 CASSSLAGGTADTEAFF TGTGCCAGCAGCTCCCTGGCGGGGGGAACGGCGGACACTGAAGCTTTCTTT
TRBJ2-3 . . TRBV5-4 CASRYMGTPEGLTDTQYF TGTGCCAGCAGATATATGGGGACCCCGGAGGGCCTCACAGATACGCAGTATTTT
TRBJ2-6 . . TRBV5-4 CASSLGRSSGANVLTF TGTGCCAGCAGCTTGGGACGGAGCTCTGGGGCCAACGTCCTGACTTTC
TRBJ1-2 . . TRBV4-1 CASSQDLLGGYGYTF TGCGCCAGCAGCCAAGATCTTTTGGGGGGCTATGGCTACACCTTC
TRBJ2-5 . TRBD2 TRBV5-1 CASSLGVLASKETQYF TGCGCCAGCAGCTTGGGGGTACTAGCGAGTAAAGAGACCCAGTACTTC
TRBJ1-1 once . TRBV10-3 CAIKTDTVNTEAFF TGTGCCATCAAGACCGACACCGTGAACACTGAAGCTTTCTTT
TRBJ2-5 . TRBD2 TRBV2 CASRPTSGRGETQYF TGTGCCAGCAGGCCGACTAGCGGGAGGGGAGAGACCCAGTACTTC
TRBJ1-4 . TRBD1 TRBV9 CASRAGTGSEKLFF TGTGCCAGCAGAGCCGGGACAGGGAGCGAAAAACTGTTTTTT
TRBJ1-5 . . TRBV2 CASSDGVQGMGQPQHF TGTGCCAGCAGTGATGGGGTTCAGGGAATGGGTCAGCCCCAGCATTTT